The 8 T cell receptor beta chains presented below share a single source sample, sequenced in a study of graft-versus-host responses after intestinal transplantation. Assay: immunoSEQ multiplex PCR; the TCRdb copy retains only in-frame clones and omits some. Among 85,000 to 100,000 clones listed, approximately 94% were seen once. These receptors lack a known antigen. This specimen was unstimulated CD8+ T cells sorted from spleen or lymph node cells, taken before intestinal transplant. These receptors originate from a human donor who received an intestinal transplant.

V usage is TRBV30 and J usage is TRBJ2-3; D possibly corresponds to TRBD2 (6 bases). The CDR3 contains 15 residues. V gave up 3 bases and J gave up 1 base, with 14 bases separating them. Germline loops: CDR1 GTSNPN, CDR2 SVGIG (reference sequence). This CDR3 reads CAWSPGIAGTDTQYF. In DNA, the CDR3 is TGTGCCTGGAGCCCTGGGATAGCGGGCACAGATACGCAGTATTTT.

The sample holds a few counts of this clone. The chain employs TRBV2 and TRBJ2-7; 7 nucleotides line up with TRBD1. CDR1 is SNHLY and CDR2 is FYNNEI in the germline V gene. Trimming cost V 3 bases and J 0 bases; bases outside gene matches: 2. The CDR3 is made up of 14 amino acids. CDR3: CASSEGQISYEQYF. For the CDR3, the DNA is TGTGCCAGCAGTGAGGGACAGATCTCCTACGAGCAGTACTTC.

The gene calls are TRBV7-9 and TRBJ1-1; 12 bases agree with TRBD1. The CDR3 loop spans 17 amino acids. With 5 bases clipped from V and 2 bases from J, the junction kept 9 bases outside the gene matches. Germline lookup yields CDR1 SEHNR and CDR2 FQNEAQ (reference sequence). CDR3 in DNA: TGTGCCAGCAGCCGAGGGACAGGGGGCTCTACCAACACTGAAGCTTTCTTT. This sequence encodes CASSRGTGGSTNTEAFF.

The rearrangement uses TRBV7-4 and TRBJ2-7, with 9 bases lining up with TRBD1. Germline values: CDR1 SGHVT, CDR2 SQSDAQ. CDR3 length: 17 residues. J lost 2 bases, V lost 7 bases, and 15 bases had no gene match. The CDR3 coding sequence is TGTGCCAGCACTCCGACCATAGGACAGGGGTTACCCTACGAGCAGTACTTC. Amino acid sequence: CASTPTIGQGLPYEQYF.

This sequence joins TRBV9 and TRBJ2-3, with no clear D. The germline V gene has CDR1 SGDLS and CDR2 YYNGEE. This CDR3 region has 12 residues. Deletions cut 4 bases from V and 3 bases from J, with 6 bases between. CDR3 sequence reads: CASSPNTDTQYF. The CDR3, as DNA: TGTGCCAGCAGCCCCAATACAGATACGCAGTATTTT.

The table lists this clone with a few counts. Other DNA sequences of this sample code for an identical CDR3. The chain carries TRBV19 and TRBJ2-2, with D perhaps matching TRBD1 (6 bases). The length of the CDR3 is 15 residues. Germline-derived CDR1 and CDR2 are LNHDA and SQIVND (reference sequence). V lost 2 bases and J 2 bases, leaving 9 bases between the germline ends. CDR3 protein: CASSILGTNTGELFF. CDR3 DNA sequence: TGTGCCAGTAGTATATTGGGGACAAACACCGGGGAGCTGTTTTTT.

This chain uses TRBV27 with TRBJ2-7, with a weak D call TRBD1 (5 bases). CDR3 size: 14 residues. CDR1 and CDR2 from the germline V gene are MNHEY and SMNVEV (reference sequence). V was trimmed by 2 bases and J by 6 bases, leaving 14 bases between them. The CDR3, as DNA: TGTGCCAGCAGTTTAAGGACAACTAAAGGCGAGCAGTACTTC. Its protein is CASSLRTTKGEQYF.

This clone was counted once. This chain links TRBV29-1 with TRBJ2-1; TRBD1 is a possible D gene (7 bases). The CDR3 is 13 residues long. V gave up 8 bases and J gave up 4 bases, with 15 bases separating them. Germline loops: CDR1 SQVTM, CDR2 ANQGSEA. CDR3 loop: CSSGGTAYNEQFF. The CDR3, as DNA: TGCAGCTCAGGGGGGACAGCGTACAATGAGCAGTTCTTC.